A selection of T cell receptor beta chains follows, all from one sample in a study of blood T cell repertoires in COVID-19. TCRdb's copy holds only in-frame clones and misses some; the assay was immunoSEQ multiplex PCR. The repertoire holds fewer than 200,000 clones, approximately 89% seen once, with 2.5% in the top ten. Material for sequencing was peripheral blood. The receptors were sampled from a man aged 40-49 years with active or convalescent COVID-19. The CDR3 runs from the conserved cysteine through the conserved F or W. Each record gives: J gene, clone size, V gene, D gene, CDR3 protein, CDR3 DNA. A D gene is named only where the DNA matches it firmly. Where a row states a size, it is once, few, many or the class of an expanded clone; other rows omit it.

j_gene: TRBJ2-7
abundance: -
v_gene: TRBV23-1
d_gene: -
CDR3aa: CASRIGGGPGEQYF
CDR3nt: TGCGCCAGCAGGATTGGGGGGGGGCCGGGCGAGCAGTACTTC

j_gene: TRBJ1-5
abundance: -
v_gene: TRBV19
d_gene: TRBD1
CDR3aa: CASSITGDRNQPQHF
CDR3nt: TGTGCCAGTAGTATAACAGGGGATCGCAATCAGCCCCAGCATTTT

j_gene: TRBJ2-5
abundance: -
v_gene: TRBV7-2
d_gene: TRBD2
CDR3aa: CASSGSGTVQETQYF
CDR3nt: TGTGCCAGCAGCGGGAGCGGGACGGTACAAGAGACCCAGTACTTC

j_gene: TRBJ2-5
abundance: -
v_gene: TRBV5-1
d_gene: -
CDR3aa: CASSSQSYQETQYF
CDR3nt: TGCGCCAGCAGCTCCCAGTCGTACCAAGAGACCCAGTACTTC

j_gene: TRBJ2-1
abundance: -
v_gene: TRBV5-6
d_gene: TRBD2
CDR3aa: CASSPKAGVTYNEQFF
CDR3nt: TGTGCCAGCAGCCCTAAGGCGGGGGTAACCTACAATGAGCAGTTCTTC

j_gene: TRBJ1-1
abundance: once
v_gene: TRBV30
d_gene: -
CDR3aa: CAWKGGRNTEAFF
CDR3nt: TGTGCCTGGAAAGGAGGGAGGAACACTGAAGCTTTCTTT

j_gene: TRBJ2-5
abundance: -
v_gene: TRBV6-1
d_gene: -
CDR3aa: CASSEEVETQYF
CDR3nt: TGTGCCAGCAGTGAGGAGGTTGAGACCCAGTACTTC

j_gene: TRBJ2-7
abundance: -
v_gene: TRBV10-3
d_gene: TRBD1
CDR3aa: CAISGGGDEQYF
CDR3nt: TGTGCCATCAGTGGAGGGGGCGACGAGCAGTACTTC

j_gene: TRBJ1-1
abundance: -
v_gene: TRBV27
d_gene: -
CDR3aa: CASSFLLNTEAFF
CDR3nt: TGTGCCAGCAGTTTCCTCTTGAACACTGAAGCTTTCTTT

j_gene: TRBJ1-5
abundance: -
v_gene: TRBV2
d_gene: TRBD1
CDR3aa: CAIAMTGDNQPQHF
CDR3nt: TGTGCCATCGCCATGACAGGGGACAATCAGCCCCAGCATTTT

j_gene: TRBJ1-5
abundance: -
v_gene: TRBV12-3/TRBV12-4
d_gene: -
CDR3aa: CASRQGSNQPQHF
CDR3nt: TGTGCCAGCAGGCAGGGTAGCAATCAGCCCCAGCATTTT

j_gene: TRBJ2-3
abundance: -
v_gene: TRBV24-1
d_gene: -
CDR3aa: CATSRAGNYYTQYF
CDR3nt: TGTGCCACCAGTAGGGCGGGGAATTACTATACGCAGTATTTT

j_gene: TRBJ2-1
abundance: -
v_gene: TRBV9
d_gene: TRBD2
CDR3aa: CASSGGTSGNNEQFF
CDR3nt: TGTGCCAGCAGCGGAGGGACTAGCGGGAACAATGAGCAGTTCTTC

j_gene: TRBJ1-2
abundance: -
v_gene: TRBV9
d_gene: TRBD1
CDR3aa: CASSAPDRGPYGYTF
CDR3nt: TGTGCCAGCAGCGCCCCGGACAGGGGGCCTTATGGCTACACCTTC

j_gene: TRBJ1-1
abundance: once
v_gene: TRBV28
d_gene: -
CDR3aa: CATSDTTNTEAFF
CDR3nt: TGTGCCACCTCCGACACCACGAACACTGAAGCTTTCTTT

j_gene: TRBJ2-1
abundance: few
v_gene: TRBV9
d_gene: TRBD2
CDR3aa: CASSVAGRGASNEQFF
CDR3nt: TGTGCCAGCAGCGTAGCTGGGCGGGGGGCGTCTAATGAGCAGTTCTTC

j_gene: TRBJ1-2
abundance: -
v_gene: TRBV6-2/TRBV6-3
d_gene: -
CDR3aa: CASSNYYGYTF
CDR3nt: TGTGCCAGCAGCAACTACTATGGCTACACCTTC